Ten or more counts support the clone carrying this T cell receptor beta chain. Its antigen remains unidentified. Preparation of the TCRbeta library was carried out with unique molecular identifiers. TCRdb independently ran MiXCR on the PCR reads; one entry per CDR3 protein. This table has fewer than 40,000 distinct CDR3 sequences, under 7.5% appearing once. This specimen comes from a study of T-cell reconstitution after alpha-beta-depleted transplantation in children. Findings of the study overall: Approximately two months post-transplant, alpha-beta T cells reportedly originated from several hundred expanded graft clones.

The CDR3 loop spans 15 amino acids. The V and J ends lost 4 bases and 4 bases, in that order; junction bases with no gene match: 7. Per the germline V gene, CDR1 is SGHTS and CDR2 is YDEGEE. The sample was peripheral blood, taken 60 days after TCRalphabeta/CD19-depleted stem cell transplant. The rearrangement links TRBV5-8 to TRBJ2-1; 8 positions match TRBD2. The source of this sequence is a child younger than two who had a stem cell transplant for acute myeloid leukemia, so the T cells may come from the graft donor. The CDR3, as DNA: TGTGCCAGCAGCCCGGGGACTAGTCCGTACAATGAGCAGTTCTTC. It translates to CASSPGTSPYNEQFF. The whole variable domain, remainder taken from reference TRBV5-8 and TRBJ2-1, is EAGVTQSPTHLIKTRGQQATLRCSPISGHTSVYWYQQALGLGLQFLLWYDEGEERNRGNFPPRFSGRQFPNYSSELNVNALELEDSALYLCASSPGTSPYNEQFFGPGTRLTVL.